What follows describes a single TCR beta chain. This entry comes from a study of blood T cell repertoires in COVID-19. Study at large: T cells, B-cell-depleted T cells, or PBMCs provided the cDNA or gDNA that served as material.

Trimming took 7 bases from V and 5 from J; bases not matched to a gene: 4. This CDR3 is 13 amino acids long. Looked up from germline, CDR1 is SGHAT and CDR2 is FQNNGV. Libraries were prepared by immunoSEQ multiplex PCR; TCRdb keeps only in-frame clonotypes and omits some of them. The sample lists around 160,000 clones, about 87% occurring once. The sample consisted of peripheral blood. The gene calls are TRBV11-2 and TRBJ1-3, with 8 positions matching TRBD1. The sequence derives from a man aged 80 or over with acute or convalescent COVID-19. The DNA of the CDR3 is TGTGCCAGCAACGGACAGGGTAGAAACACCATATATTTT. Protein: CASNGQGRNTIYF.